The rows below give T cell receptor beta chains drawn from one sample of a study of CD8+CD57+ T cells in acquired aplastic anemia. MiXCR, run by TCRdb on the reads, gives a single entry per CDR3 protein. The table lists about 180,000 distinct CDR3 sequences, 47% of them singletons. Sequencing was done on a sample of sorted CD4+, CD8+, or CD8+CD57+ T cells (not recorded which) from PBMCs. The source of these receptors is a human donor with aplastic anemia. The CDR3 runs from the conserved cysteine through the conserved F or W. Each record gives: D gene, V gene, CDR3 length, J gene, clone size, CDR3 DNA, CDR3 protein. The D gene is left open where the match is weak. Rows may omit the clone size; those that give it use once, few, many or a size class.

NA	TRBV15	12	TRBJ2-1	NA	TGTGTCACCAGCACCCCCGTCGGTGAGCAGTTCTTC	CVTSTPVGEQFF
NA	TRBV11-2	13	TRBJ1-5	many	TGTGCCAGCAAAAGGCCAGGGTCCCAGCCCCAGCATTTT	CASKRPGSQPQHF
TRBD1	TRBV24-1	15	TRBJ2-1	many	TGTGCCACCAGTGAGTCGGGACAGGGGGCTATGGAGCAGTTCTTC	CATSESGQGAMEQFF
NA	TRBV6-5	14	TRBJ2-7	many	TGTGCCAGCAGTTCAGGGACACTAACCTACGAGCAGTACTTC	CASSSGTLTYEQYF
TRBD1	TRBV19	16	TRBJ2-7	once	TGTGCCAGTAGTGCTAAAGGGACAGGGGAAAAACACGAGCAGTACTTC	CASSAKGTGEKHEQYF
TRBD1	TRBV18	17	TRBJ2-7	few	TGTGCCAGCTCACCACGATTCAGGGGGTCATCGAACTACGAGCAGTACTTC	CASSPRFRGSSNYEQYF
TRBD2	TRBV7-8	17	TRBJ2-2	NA	TGTGCCAGCAGCTCCCGACTAGCGGGGGGCCCCACCGGGGAGCTGTTTTTT	CASSSRLAGGPTGELFF
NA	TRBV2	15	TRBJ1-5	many	TGTGCCAGCACAACCCAAATAGGGGTTAATCAGCCCCAGCATTTT	CASTTQIGVNQPQHF
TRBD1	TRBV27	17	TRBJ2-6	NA	TGTGCCAGCAGCCCGGACAGGGGGCAATCTGGGGCCAACGTCCTGACTTTC	CASSPDRGQSGANVLTF
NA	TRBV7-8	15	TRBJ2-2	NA	TGTGCCAGCAGCTTAGGGGGACAATTGACCGGGGAGCTGTTTTTT	CASSLGGQLTGELFF
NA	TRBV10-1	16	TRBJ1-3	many	TGCGCCAGTCAGAGGGAGGGGATAAGTATAGGAAACACCATATATTTT	CASQREGISIGNTIYF
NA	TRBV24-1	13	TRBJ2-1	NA	TGTGCCACCAGTGATGGAGGTGGGAATGAGCAGTTCTTC	CATSDGGGNEQFF
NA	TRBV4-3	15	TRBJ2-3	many	TGCGCCAGCAGTCCCGACAGGCTTCTCACAGATACGCAGTATTTT	CASSPDRLLTDTQYF
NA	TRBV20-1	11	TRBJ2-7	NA	TGCAGTGCTAGTCTAGTTCACGAGCAGTACTTC	CSASLVHEQYF
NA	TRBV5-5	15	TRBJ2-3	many	TGTGCCAGCAGCTTGGCCAGGGGGGCCAGAGATACGCAGTATTTT	CASSLARGARDTQYF
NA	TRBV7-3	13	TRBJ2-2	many	TGTGCCAGCAGTTTAGGCGGAACCGGGGAGCTGTTTTTT	CASSLGGTGELFF
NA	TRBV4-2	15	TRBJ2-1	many	TGTGCCAGCAGCCAAGTGTGGGACATTGACAATGAGCAGTTCTTC	CASSQVWDIDNEQFF
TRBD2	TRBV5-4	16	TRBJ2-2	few	TGTGCCAGCAGGCCCGGGACTAGCGGTCCCACCGGGGAGCTGTTTTTT	CASRPGTSGPTGELFF
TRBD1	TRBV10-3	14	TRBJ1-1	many	TGTGCCATCAGGGGGACAGTGGCGAACACTGAAGCTTTCTTT	CAIRGTVANTEAFF
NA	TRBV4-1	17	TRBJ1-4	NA	TGCGCCAGCAGCCAAGAGGACTCACAACGGTATAATGAAAAACTGTTTTTT	CASSQEDSQRYNEKLFF
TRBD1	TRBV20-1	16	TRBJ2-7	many	TGCAGTGCCAATTCCGGGACAGCCATAACCTTCTACGAGCAGTACTTC	CSANSGTAITFYEQYF
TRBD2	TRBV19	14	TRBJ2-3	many	TGTGCCAGTAGCGGGTCCCTCGGGGGGAATACGCAGTATTTT	CASSGSLGGNTQYF
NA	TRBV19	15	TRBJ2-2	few	TGTGCCAGTAGGCGGGTAGACGCGAACACCGGGGAGCTGTTTTTT	CASRRVDANTGELFF
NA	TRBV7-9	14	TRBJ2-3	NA	TGTGCCAGCAGCTGGCGGGACAAGGCAGATACGCAGTATTTT	CASSWRDKADTQYF
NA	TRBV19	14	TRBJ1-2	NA	TGTGCCAGTAGTATTTCCGGGACACTGAAAGGCTACACCTTC	CASSISGTLKGYTF
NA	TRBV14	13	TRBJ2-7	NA	TGTGCCAGCAGCCTCGGGGCGGGGGCCGAGCAGTACTTC	CASSLGAGAEQYF
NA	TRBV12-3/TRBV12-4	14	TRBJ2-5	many	TGTGCCAGCAGAAACTCAGTGGGCCGAGAGACCCAGTACTTC	CASRNSVGRETQYF
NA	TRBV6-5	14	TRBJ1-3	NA	TGTGCCAGCAGTTACGGGCTCTCTGGAAGCACCATATATTTT	CASSYGLSGSTIYF
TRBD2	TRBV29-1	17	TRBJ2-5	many	TGCAGCGTTGTGGGGGGGCGTAGCGGGGGTGGGCAAGAGACCCAGTACTTC	CSVVGGRSGGGQETQYF
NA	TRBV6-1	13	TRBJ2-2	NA	TGTGCCAGCAAAACTTCGAACACCGGGGAGCTGTTTTTT	CASKTSNTGELFF
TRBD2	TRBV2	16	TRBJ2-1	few	TGTGCCCAAGGGGAGCTAGCGGGGCCACTCTACAATGAGCAGTTCTTC	CAQGELAGPLYNEQFF
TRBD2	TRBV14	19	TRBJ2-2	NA	TGTGCCAGCAGCCACCTGGGACTAGCGGGGGGGTCGGACACCGGGGAGCTGTTTTTT	CASSHLGLAGGSDTGELFF
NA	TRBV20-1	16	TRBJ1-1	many	TGCAGTGCTAGACCCTCGAGGACAGCCCTGAACACTGAAGCTTTCTTT	CSARPSRTALNTEAFF
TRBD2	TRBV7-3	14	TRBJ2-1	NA	TGTGCCAGCAGCCTCTTAGCGGGGAGCCATGAGCAGTTCTTC	CASSLLAGSHEQFF
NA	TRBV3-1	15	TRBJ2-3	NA	TGTGCCAGCAGCCAAGGGGGCTACTCCACAGATACGCAGTATTTT	CASSQGGYSTDTQYF
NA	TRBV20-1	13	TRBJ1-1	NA	TGCAGTGCTGAGCTCCAGGGAGATACTGAAGCTTTCTTT	CSAELQGDTEAFF
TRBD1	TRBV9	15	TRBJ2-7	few	TGTGCCAGCAGCGGGTCACCGGGACAGGGGACCGAGCAGTACTTC	CASSGSPGQGTEQYF
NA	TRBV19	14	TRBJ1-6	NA	TGTGCTAGAGATGCCCCTCTAAGGGATTCACCCCTCCACTTT	CARDAPLRDSPLHF
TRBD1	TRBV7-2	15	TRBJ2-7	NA	TGTGCCAGCAGCAAGGGACAGGGGCCCATATACGAGCAGTACTTC	CASSKGQGPIYEQYF
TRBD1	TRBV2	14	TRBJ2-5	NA	TGTGCCACCACACTGGGACAGGGCACAGAGACCCAGTACTTC	CATTLGQGTETQYF
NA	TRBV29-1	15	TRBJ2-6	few	TGCAGCGTGGCAGATTACAGCTCTGGGGCCAACGTCCTGACTTTC	CSVADYSSGANVLTF
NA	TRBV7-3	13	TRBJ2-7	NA	TGTGCCAGCAGTGAAGACAGCCCGTCCGAGCAGTACTTC	CASSEDSPSEQYF
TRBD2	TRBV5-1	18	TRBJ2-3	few	TGCGCCAGCAGCTTGTGGTTCGGTAGCGGGGGGCCCCCAGATACGCAGTATTTT	CASSLWFGSGGPPDTQYF
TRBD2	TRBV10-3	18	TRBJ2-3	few	TGTGCCACGGCACTAGCGGGGTCCCGTACTCTACGCACAGATACGCAGTATTTT	CATALAGSRTLRTDTQYF
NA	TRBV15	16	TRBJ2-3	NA	TGTGCCACCAGCAGAGATCGCACGGGGGGCACAGATACGCAGTATTTT	CATSRDRTGGTDTQYF
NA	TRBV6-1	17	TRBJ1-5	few	TGTGCCAGCAGCCCGACAGGCTTGAGGGGTTACAATCAGCCCCAGCATTTT	CASSPTGLRGYNQPQHF
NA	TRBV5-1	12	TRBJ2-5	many	TGCGCCAGCAGCTTGGACCCCTCCGGCCAGTACTTC	CASSLDPSGQYF
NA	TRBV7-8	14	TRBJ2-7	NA	TGTGCCAGCAGCTTAGGACGGCGTATGGGGGAGCAGTACTTC	CASSLGRRMGEQYF
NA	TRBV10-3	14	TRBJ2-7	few	TGTGCCATCAGTGAGTACAGGGGAGGGAACGAGCAGTACTTC	CAISEYRGGNEQYF
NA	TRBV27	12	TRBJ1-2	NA	TGTGCCAGCCTGGGAGGGGCTGGTGGCTACACCTTC	CASLGGAGGYTF
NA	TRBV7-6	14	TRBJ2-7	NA	TGTGCCAGCAGCTTAAATCAGGCGAGGGACGAGCAGTACTTC	CASSLNQARDEQYF
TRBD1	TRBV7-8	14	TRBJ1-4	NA	TGTGCCAGCAGCCGAGACAGGGTGGGGGAAAAACTGTTTTTT	CASSRDRVGEKLFF
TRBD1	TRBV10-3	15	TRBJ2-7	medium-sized	TGTGCCATCAGTGAGGACAGGGTCTTAGTCTACGAGCAGTACTTC	CAISEDRVLVYEQYF
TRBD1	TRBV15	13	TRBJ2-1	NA	TGTGCCACCAGCAGGGACAGGGCGGATGAGCAGTTCTTC	CATSRDRADEQFF